The 32 T cell receptor beta chains below all came from one sample that was sequenced in a study of long-term antiretroviral therapy in people with HIV. Sequencing relied on immunoSEQ assay v3.0, run at survey level. Repertoires were generated with immunoSEQ multiplex PCR, while TCRdb's copy carries only in-frame clones and drops some. The table records about 22,000 clones, more than 70% of them present only once. This specimen was unsorted PBMCs, taken 1.3 years after starting antiretroviral therapy. Receptors were obtained from a man between 60 and 75 years old with HIV.

This clone was observed once. The chain links TRBV21-1 to TRBJ1-5; the table assigns TRBD1, which was not confirmed against the DNA. TRBV21-1 is a pseudogene locus. CDR3 length: 13 amino acids. CDR3 in DNA: TGTGCCAGCAAAGACAGGCCAAATCAGCCCCAGCATTTT. It codes for CASKDRPNQPQHF.

The CDR3 DNA is TGTGCCATCACAGACTCCTTCGGCGAGCAGTACTTC. Protein: CAITDSFGEQYF. The rearrangement uses TRBV10-3 and TRBJ2-7; no clear D. The CDR3 consists of 12 residues. Germline V lookup: CDR1 ENHRY, CDR2 SYGVKD. The V and J ends lost 7 bases and 6 bases respectively, with 13 bases between them.

The V and J genes are TRBV5-1 and TRBJ1-2; no reliable D call. Trimming removed 0 bases at V and 7 bases at J, with 13 bases between. The CDR3 length is 14 residues. Per germline, CDR1 SGHRS and CDR2 YFSETQ. CDR3 sequence reads: CASSLAMGKGGYTF. The CDR3 region has the DNA TGCGCCAGCAGCTTGGCCATGGGTAAGGGTGGCTACACCTTC.

This clone was counted once. The J gene is TRBJ2-2, the V gene TRBV6-5, with TRBD1 as a possible D gene (6 bases). Germline V gives CDR1 MNHEY, CDR2 SVGAGI. This CDR3 is 13 amino acids long. Trimming removed 8 bases from V and 1 base from J, with 8 bases in between. CDR3 sequence (DNA): TGTGCCAGCTGCAGGGGGAACACCGGGGAGCTGTTTTTT. It yields the protein CASCRGNTGELFF.

This chain joins TRBV27 and TRBJ2-2; D remains ambiguous. Trimming took off 7 bases at V and 5 bases at J, with 23 bases between the two ends. Germline assignment: CDR1 MNHEY and CDR2 SMNVEV (reference sequence). The CDR3 loop spans 17 amino acids. DNA of the CDR3: TGTGCCAGCAAAAACCGTATGTGGGAACAGAGGACCGGGGAGCTGTTTTTT. Translation gives CASKNRMWEQRTGELFF.

The gene calls are TRBV7-9 and TRBJ2-7; D is unclear. The CDR3 sequence is 15 residues long. The V gene lost 5 bases and the J gene lost 9 bases, with 23 bases spanning the gap. Germline CDR1 SEHNR, CDR2 FQNEAQ (reference sequence). As DNA, the CDR3 is TGTGCCAGCAGCCCATTCGGATCTCTAATCTTTGCGCAGTACTTC. Amino acid sequence: CASSPFGSLIFAQYF.

The V gene is TRBV7-9, the J gene TRBJ2-5; maybe TRBD1 (5 bases). Per germline, CDR1 SEHNR and CDR2 FQNEAQ (reference sequence). The CDR3 totals 16 residues. Trimming stripped 1 base from V and 2 bases from J, with 14 bases between. Here the CDR3 reads CASSLDQGPLQETQYF. DNA of the CDR3: TGTGCCAGCAGCTTAGATCAGGGTCCCCTTCAAGAGACCCAGTACTTC.

This rearrangement joins TRBV7-9 to TRBJ2-7; TRBD2 matches 10 bases. This CDR3 is built from 15 residues. The germline CDR1 and CDR2 sequences are SEHNR and FQNEAQ (reference sequence). V lost 4 bases and J lost 5; bases outside the gene matches: 8. The CDR3 sequence: CASSYLAGVVHEQYF. The CDR3 DNA is TGTGCCAGCAGCTACCTAGCGGGAGTGGTCCACGAGCAGTACTTC.

The chain joins TRBV5-4 to TRBJ2-4, with 10 bases identical to TRBD1. CDR1 is SGHNT and CDR2 is YYREEE in the germline V gene (reference sequence). After removal of 0 bases from V and 1 base from J, the junction contained 13 bases not matched to a gene. The CDR3 covers 20 residues. Written as DNA, the CDR3 is TGTGCCAGCAGCTTGGCCTTGGGACAGGGGAGTTGGGTGGCCAAAAACATTCAGTACTTC. Translating it yields CASSLALGQGSWVAKNIQYF.

This clone turned up a few times. V usage is TRBV7-3 and J usage is TRBJ2-1, with 8 bases aligning to TRBD2. Unmatched junction bases numbered 3, after V lost 5 bases and J lost 0 bases. Per the germline V gene, CDR1 is SGHTA and CDR2 is FQGTGA. The CDR3 has 15 residues. The DNA of the CDR3 is TGTGCCAGCAGCCCAAGCGGGGGCTCCTACAATGAGCAGTTCTTC. Protein: CASSPSGGSYNEQFF.

V gene TRBV5-6 combines with J gene TRBJ1-2, with 8 bases that match TRBD1. The CDR3 is 15 residues long. V lost 0 bases and J lost 4; bases outside the gene matches: 5. Germline lookup yields CDR1 SGHDT and CDR2 YYEEEE. The CDR3 DNA reads TGTGCCAGCAGCTTGGTCGGACAGGGCGCCTATGGCTACACCTTC. Translation: CASSLVGQGAYGYTF.

The chain employs TRBV28 and TRBJ1-4; unclear D gene. Trimming took 6 bases from V and 6 from J, leaving 11 bases between them. Per the germline V gene, CDR1 is MDHEN and CDR2 is SYDVKM. The CDR3 covers 13 residues. The CDR3 DNA sequence: TGTGCCAGCAGGCACCGGGCTCATGAAAAACTGTTTTTT. It codes for CASRHRAHEKLFF.

This clone appeared a single time. This chain uses TRBV5-4 with TRBJ2-1; 8 bases match TRBD2. Germline V CDR1 and CDR2: SGHNT, YYREEE (reference sequence). The CDR3 loop spans 17 amino acids. The ends lost 7 bases at V and 9 bases at J; junction bases unmatched: 21. This chain's CDR3 is CASADRLGTSNLREQFF. CDR3 nucleotide sequence: TGTGCCAGCGCGGACAGATTAGGGACTAGTAATCTGCGTGAGCAGTTCTTC. Full variable domain (outside the CDR3, taken from reference TRBV5-4 and TRBJ2-1): ETGVTQSPTHLIKTRGQQVTLRCSSQSGHNTVSWYQQALGQGPQFIFQYYREEENGRGNFPPRFSGLQFPNYSSELNVNALELDDSALYLCASADRLGTSNLREQFFGPGTRLTVL.

This chain connects TRBV11-2 to TRBJ2-3; D possibly corresponds to TRBD2 (5 bases). This CDR3 region has 16 residues. Trimming removed 5 bases from V and 1 base from J, with 16 bases in between. CDR1 is SGHAT and CDR2 is FQNNGV in the germline V gene. This chain's CDR3 is CASSPLTTTRTDTQYF. Here the CDR3 DNA reads TGTGCCAGCAGCCCTCTGACTACCACCCGCACAGATACGCAGTATTTT.

This clone was observed a single time. The rearrangement joins TRBV7-7 to TRBJ2-3; 16 positions match TRBD2. With 5 bases clipped from V and 3 bases from J, the junction kept 2 bases outside the gene matches. The CDR3 runs 16 residues. CDR1 is SSHAT and CDR2 is FNYEAQ in the germline V gene (reference sequence). CDR3 nucleotide sequence: TGTGCCAGCAGCCTGGGACTAGCGGGGGGGACAGATACGCAGTATTTT. Amino acid sequence: CASSLGLAGGTDTQYF. Looking up the rest from reference TRBV7-7 and TRBJ2-3 gives the full variable domain: GAGVSQSPRYKVTKRGQDVTLRCDPISSHATLYWYQQALGQGPEFLTYFNYEAQPDKSGLPSDRFSAERPEGSISTLTIQRTEQRDSAMYRCASSLGLAGGTDTQYFGPGTRLTVL.

This clone is a singleton in its sample. The chain uses TRBV5-1 and TRBJ2-3, with D possibly being TRBD1 or TRBD2 (6 bases each). V was shortened by 1 base and J by 1 base, with 13 bases between the two germline ends. The germline V gene has CDR1 SGHRS and CDR2 YFSETQ. The CDR3 is 16 amino acids. The CDR3, as DNA: TGCGCCAGCAGCTTGATGGAGGGGGGAGGCACAGATACGCAGTATTTT. Translating gives CASSLMEGGGTDTQYF.

The chain couples TRBV6-5 to TRBJ2-7; 8 nucleotides match TRBD1. This CDR3 spans 15 amino acids. Trimming took 6 bases from V and 2 from J; bases not matched to a gene: 9. Germline CDR1 reads MNHEY; CDR2 reads SVGAGI. The CDR3 reads CASSDRGHITYEQYF. CDR3 nucleotides: TGTGCCAGCAGCGACAGGGGCCACATTACCTACGAGCAGTACTTC.

The rearrangement uses TRBV19 and TRBJ1-1; 7 nucleotides align to TRBD1. The CDR3 runs to 16 residues. The V segment lost 1 base and the J segment 0 bases; nucleotides outside the gene matches: 5. In germline, CDR1 is LNHDA, CDR2 SQIVND (reference sequence). This CDR3 reads CASSIVGGQLNTEAFF. The CDR3 nucleotides read TGTGCCAGTAGTATAGTTGGGGGACAGTTGAACACTGAAGCTTTCTTT.

This chain links TRBV28 with TRBJ1-2; unclear D gene. The length of the CDR3 is 14 residues. Germline CDR1 MDHEN, CDR2 SYDVKM. With 1 base removed from V and 4 bases from J, the gap between germline ends came to 10 bases. Here the CDR3 reads CASSLSPEIYGYTF. CDR3 sequence (DNA): TGTGCCAGCAGTTTATCTCCAGAGATCTATGGCTACACCTTC.

This chain links TRBV27 with TRBJ1-4, with D unresolved. Trimming took 6 bases from V and 8 from J, leaving 16 bases between them. The CDR3 is 14 amino acids. From germline, CDR1 is MNHEY and CDR2 SMNVEV (reference sequence). The CDR3 nucleotides are TGTGCCAGCAGACCCCAGTACGGCAGAGAAAAACTGTTTTTT. Translating it yields CASRPQYGREKLFF. The full variable domain, in which reference TRBV27 and TRBJ1-4 provide the parts outside the CDR3, is EAQVTQNPRYLITVTGKKLTVTCSQNMNHEYMSWYRQDPGLGLRQIYYSMNVEVTDKGDVPEGYKVSRKEKRNFPLILESPSPNQTSLYFCASRPQYGREKLFFGSGTQLSVL.

The chain employs TRBV6-5 and TRBJ2-7, with 7 nucleotides matching TRBD1. Per the germline V gene, CDR1 is MNHEY and CDR2 is SVGAGI. The CDR3 runs 15 residues. V was pared by 0 bases and J by 1 base, with 3 bases of the junction left unmatched. This CDR3 reads CASSYSGQSSYEQYF. The CDR3 coding sequence is TGTGCCAGCAGTTACTCGGGACAGAGTTCCTACGAGCAGTACTTC.

As regards this clone: The junction departs from the called germline gene at one end, perhaps through a read error. In DNA form, the CDR3 reads TGTGCCAGTAGTATAGGTGTAGTGTCGGAAAATGAAGAACTGTTTTTT. Translation: CASSIGVVSENEELFF. V usage is TRBV19 and J usage is TRBJ1-4; no clear D gene. From germline, CDR1 is LNHDA and CDR2 SQIVND (reference sequence). This CDR3 region has 16 residues.

The chain recombines TRBV5-1 with TRBJ2-2; 9 bases line up with TRBD1. CDR1 is SGHRS, CDR2 YFSETQ, per germline. The V and J ends lost 6 bases and 3 bases, in that order; junction bases with no gene match: 6. This CDR3 region has 15 residues. The DNA of the CDR3 is TGCGCCAGCACCCCGACAGGGGGGTACACCGGGGAGCTGTTTTTT. It is translated as CASTPTGGYTGELFF.

The CDR3 DNA sequence: TGTGCCAGCAGCTTGACCTGGGACAGGGGCGAGCAGTACTTC. It translates to CASSLTWDRGEQYF. The chain recombines TRBV5-4 with TRBJ2-7; 10 positions agree with TRBD1. This CDR3 is built from 14 residues. In germline, CDR1 is SGHNT, CDR2 YYREEE (reference sequence). The junction had 4 bases not matched to a gene; V was cut back by 1 base and J by 6 bases.

This chain joins TRBV7-2 and TRBJ1-2; perhaps TRBD1 as D (6 bases). CDR1 is SGHTA and CDR2 is FQGNSA in the germline V gene. This CDR3 has 14 residues. V was pared by 2 bases and J by 8 bases, with 15 bases between. The chain's CDR3 is CASSLSPGEGGYTF. The CDR3 nucleotides are TGTGCCAGCAGCTTATCGCCAGGGGAAGGGGGCTACACCTTC.

This clone was seen just once. This chain joins TRBV5-1 and TRBJ2-1, with 7 nucleotides matching TRBD1. V shed 4 bases and J 6 bases; nucleotides not matched to a gene: 13. Germline V gene lookup returns CDR1 SGHRS and CDR2 YFSETQ. CDR3 length: 16 residues. CDR3 nucleotide sequence: TGCGCCAGCAGCACCACAGGGGTCCAAGGGTCCAATGAGCAGTTCTTC. Its translation: CASSTTGVQGSNEQFF. The full variable domain, with the rest looked up from reference TRBV5-1 and TRBJ2-1, is KAGVTQTPRYLIKTRGQQVTLSCSPISGHRSVSWYQQTPGQGLQFLFEYFSETQRNKGNFPGRFSGRQFSNSRSEMNVSTLELGDSALYLCASSTTGVQGSNEQFFGPGTRLTVL.

J is TRBJ2-2 and V is TRBV5-1; TRBD1 is a possible D gene (6 bases). Deletions cut 3 bases from V and 0 bases from J, with 9 bases between. This CDR3 region has 15 residues. CDR1 and CDR2 from the germline V gene are SGHRS and YFSETQ. CDR3 protein: CASSSGQTNTGELFF. The CDR3 coding sequence is TGCGCCAGCAGCTCGGGACAAACGAACACCGGGGAGCTGTTTTTT. The full variable domain, completed using reference TRBV5-1 and TRBJ2-2, is KAGVTQTPRYLIKTRGQQVTLSCSPISGHRSVSWYQQTPGQGLQFLFEYFSETQRNKGNFPGRFSGRQFSNSRSEMNVSTLELGDSALYLCASSSGQTNTGELFFGEGSRLTVL.

The J gene is TRBJ2-7, the V gene TRBV14, with unresolved D. Germline-derived CDR1 and CDR2 are SGHDN and FVKESK. The CDR3 totals 14 residues. Trimming took 2 bases from V and 0 from J, leaving 8 bases between them. Written as DNA, the CDR3 is TGTGCCAGCAGCCAAATGAGGTCCTCCTACGAGCAGTACTTC. This translates into CASSQMRSSYEQYF.

This chain links TRBV5-4 with TRBJ2-5; 9 bases fit TRBD2. Germline assignment: CDR1 SGHNT and CDR2 YYREEE (reference sequence). Trimming at V came to 2 bases and at J to 1 base, leaving 0 bases not matched to a gene. The CDR3 spans 14 residues. CDR3 region: CASSFSGSQETQYF. The CDR3 DNA is TGTGCCAGCAGCTTTAGCGGGAGCCAAGAGACCCAGTACTTC.

The chain links TRBV18 to TRBJ2-3; a weak D match, TRBD1 (6 bases). Trimming pared 3 bases from V and 5 bases from J, leaving 15 bases between. CDR3 length: 15 amino acids. Germline assignment: CDR1 KGHSH and CDR2 LQKENI. The DNA of the CDR3 is TGTGCCAGCTCACCTCAACAGGGTTGGGAAGATACGCAGTATTTT. Amino acid sequence: CASSPQQGWEDTQYF.

V is TRBV29-1 and J is TRBJ1-1, with D maybe TRBD1 (6 bases). This CDR3 contains 14 residues. Germline CDR1 and CDR2: SQVTM and ANQGSEA. V was cut by 6 bases and J by 4 bases, with 18 bases left in between. DNA of the CDR3: TGCAGCGTCCTAGGGGGTACTGGGAGCACTGAAGCTTTCTTT. Translated, it gives CSVLGGTGSTEAFF.

The chain has TRBV5-3 and TRBJ2-1, with 11 bases lining up with TRBD2. TRBV5-3 is marked as an open reading frame, function uncertain. The CDR3 spans 15 residues. The J segment lost 8 bases and the V segment lost 4 bases, leaving 8 bases of the junction unmatched. CDR3 nucleotides: TGTGCCAGAAGCGCACTAGCGGGAGAGATCGATGAGCAGTTCTTC. It encodes CARSALAGEIDEQFF.